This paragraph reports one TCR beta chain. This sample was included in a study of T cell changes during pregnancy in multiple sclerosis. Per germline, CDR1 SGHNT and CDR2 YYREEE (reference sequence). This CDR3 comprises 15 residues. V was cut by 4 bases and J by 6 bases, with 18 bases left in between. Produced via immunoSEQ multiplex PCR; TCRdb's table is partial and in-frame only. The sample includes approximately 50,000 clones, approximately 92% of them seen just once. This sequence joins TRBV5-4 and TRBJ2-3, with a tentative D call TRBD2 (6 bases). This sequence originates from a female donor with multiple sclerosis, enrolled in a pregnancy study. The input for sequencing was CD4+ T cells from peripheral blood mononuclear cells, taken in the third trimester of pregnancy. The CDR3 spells CASSRGLGSADTQYF. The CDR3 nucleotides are TGTGCCAGCAGCCGGGGCCTCGGGAGTGCTGATACGCAGTATTTT.